The 29 T cell receptor beta chains below were found in one sample sequenced in a study of blood T cell repertoires in COVID-19. The assay was immunoSEQ multiplex PCR, and TCRdb's table has in-frame clones only and misses some. Here the sample spans over 200,000 clones, about 91% being singletons. The specimen sequenced was PBMCs or T cells enriched from blood (not recorded which). The receptors were sampled from a woman in her thirties or forties with acute COVID-19.

A few counts support this clone. The chain carries TRBV10-3 and TRBJ2-7, with TRBD2 as a possible D gene (5 bases). Trimming cost V 4 bases and J 7 bases, with 14 bases left between them. The CDR3 is 13 amino acids. From germline, CDR1 is ENHRY and CDR2 SYGVKD. The DNA of the CDR3 is TGTGCCATCAGTGTTATGGAGACGGGGGAGCAGTACTTC. It codes for CAISVMETGEQYF.

This clone occurred once. As DNA, the CDR3 is TGTGCCAGCAGCTTAGACCAAAAGGACAGGACCTACGAGCAGTACGTC. Protein: CASSLDQKDRTYEQYV. The gene calls are TRBV7-6 and TRBJ2-7, with TRBD1 identical over 7 bases. The CDR3 sequence is 16 residues long. J lost 2 bases, V lost 1 base, and 8 bases had no gene match. From germline, CDR1 is SGHVS and CDR2 FNYEAQ.

This sequence joins TRBV3-1 (or the pseudogene TRBV3-2) and TRBJ1-6, with D possibly being TRBD1 (5 bases). Germline CDR1 reads LGHDT; CDR2 reads YNNKEL (reference sequence). CDR3 length: 16 residues. The germline V and J ends were trimmed by 1 base and 4 bases, with 11 bases remaining between them. The CDR3 coding sequence is TGTGCCAGCAGCCAAGGCGGGGCCGGATATAATTCACCCCTCCACTTT. Amino acids: CASSQGGAGYNSPLHF.

The chain has TRBV7-2 and TRBJ2-2, with D maybe TRBD2 (5 bases). CDR1 and CDR2 from the germline V gene are SGHTA and FQGNSA. V lost 2 bases, J lost 5 bases, and 15 bases lay in between. The CDR3 spans 16 residues. As DNA, the CDR3 is TGTGCCAGCAGCTTATACAGCGGAACCGGAACCGGGGAGCTGTTTTTT. Translating it yields CASSLYSGTGTGELFF.

The genes are TRBV18 and TRBJ2-1, with 9 bases lining up with TRBD1. Germline CDR1 reads KGHSH; CDR2 reads LQKENI. The CDR3 spans 11 residues. V shed 6 bases and J 14 bases; nucleotides not matched to a gene: 5. This chain's CDR3 is CASSPDRGEFF. The CDR3 nucleotides are TGTGCCAGCTCTCCAGACAGGGGGGAGTTCTTC.

The chain has TRBV10-3 and TRBJ1-2; 10 nucleotides match TRBD1. Germline lookup yields CDR1 ENHRY and CDR2 SYGVKD. The CDR3 is made up of 13 amino acids. The V and J ends lost 5 bases and 5 bases, in that order; junction bases with no gene match: 2. Here the CDR3 DNA reads TGTGCCATCAGTCCGGGACAGGGGTATGGCTACACCTTC. This codes for CAISPGQGYGYTF.

This clone has a handful of counts. V and J are TRBV6-2 or TRBV6-3 and TRBJ2-1, with TRBD2 identical over 8 bases. CDR1 is MNHEY and CDR2 is SVGEGT in the germline V gene. The CDR3 totals 14 residues. Unmatched junction bases numbered 3, after V lost 4 bases and J lost 4 bases. CDR3 protein: CASSFSGEYNEQFF. CDR3 DNA: TGTGCCAGCAGTTTTAGCGGGGAGTACAATGAGCAGTTCTTC.

This rearrangement joins TRBV24-1 to TRBJ2-1, with D tentatively TRBD2 (6 bases). V was trimmed by 5 bases and J by 7 bases, leaving 11 bases between them. The CDR3 consists of 13 residues. The V gene's germline CDR1 is KGHDR and CDR2 SFDVKD. CDR3 protein: CATSALEGNEQFF. The DNA for the CDR3 is TGTGCCACCAGTGCCCTGGAGGGTAATGAGCAGTTCTTC.

The chain is built from TRBV7-9 and TRBJ2-5; 9 bases are shared with TRBD1. The ends lost 4 bases at V and 3 bases at J; junction bases unmatched: 9. This CDR3 comprises 16 residues. The germline V gene encodes CDR1 SEHNR and CDR2 FQNEAQ (reference sequence). The CDR3 is CASSSPQGAWEETQYF. Here the CDR3 DNA reads TGTGCCAGCAGCTCCCCACAGGGGGCTTGGGAAGAGACCCAGTACTTC.

The chain links TRBV19 to TRBJ2-1; 8 nucleotides match TRBD2. The CDR3 covers 16 residues. The V segment lost 3 bases and the J segment 1 base; nucleotides outside the gene matches: 5. Germline CDR1 reads LNHDA; CDR2 reads SQIVND (reference sequence). This chain's CDR3 is CASSIKRGTSYNEQFF. As DNA, the CDR3 is TGTGCCAGTAGTATTAAGCGGGGGACATCCTACAATGAGCAGTTCTTC.

In this sample, this clone turned up once. This chain links TRBV24-1 with TRBJ2-3; D uncertain. CDR1 and CDR2 from the germline V gene are KGHDR and SFDVKD. V was clipped by 1 base and J by 1 base, with 8 bases between them. The CDR3 is 15 amino acids. The CDR3 DNA reads as TGTGCCACCAGTGATTTTTCTCCCCGCACAGATACGCAGTATTTT. Protein sequence: CATSDFSPRTDTQYF.

CDR3 in amino acids: CAISDPGTSGRNYNEQFF. DNA for the CDR3: TGTGCCATCAGTGATCCCGGGACTAGCGGGCGCAACTACAATGAGCAGTTCTTC. The chain is built from TRBV10-3 and TRBJ2-1, with 12 bases lining up with TRBD2. Trimming removed 3 bases from V and 3 bases from J; junction bases left unmatched: 9. This CDR3 region has 18 residues. From germline, CDR1 is ENHRY and CDR2 SYGVKD.

The chain links TRBV3-1 (or the pseudogene TRBV3-2) to TRBJ2-3, with a tentative D call TRBD1 (5 bases). The germline CDR1 and CDR2 sequences are LGHDT and YNNKEL (reference sequence). Trimming took 1 base from V and 4 from J, leaving 6 bases between them. This CDR3 comprises 13 residues. This CDR3 is CASSQGGPDTQYF. CDR3 sequence (DNA): TGTGCCAGCAGCCAAGGGGGCCCAGATACGCAGTATTTT.

The chain carries TRBV7-8 and TRBJ1-2, with 10 bases matching TRBD1. This CDR3 region has 15 residues. Looked up from germline, CDR1 is SGHVS and CDR2 is FQNEAQ. The J segment lost 3 bases and the V segment lost 6 bases, leaving 7 bases of the junction unmatched. The CDR3 nucleotides are TGTGCCAGCAGGGGACAGGGGATGAGGGACTATGGCTACACCTTC. It codes for CASRGQGMRDYGYTF.

The rearrangement joins TRBV3-1 (or the pseudogene TRBV3-2) to TRBJ2-1, with unresolved D. V lost 3 bases and J 6 bases, leaving 3 bases between the germline ends. Germline V gene sequence: CDR1 LGHDT, CDR2 YNNKEL (reference sequence). The CDR3 has 11 amino acids. The CDR3 DNA reads as TGTGCCAGCAGCCAGGCCAATGAGCAGTTCTTC. Amino acids: CASSQANEQFF.

Only a few counts were recorded for this clone. The rearrangement uses TRBV19 and TRBJ2-7; 8 nucleotides align to TRBD1. CDR3 length: 16 amino acids. Germline lookup yields CDR1 LNHDA and CDR2 SQIVND (reference sequence). Losses at the gene ends were 7 bases for V and 1 base for J; bases not matched to a gene: 12. The CDR3 protein is CASTDKGQGRSYEQYF. The CDR3 nucleotides read TGTGCCAGTACCGATAAAGGACAGGGACGGTCCTACGAGCAGTACTTC.

The rearrangement joins TRBV7-9 to TRBJ1-6, with 7 positions matching TRBD1. Looked up from germline, CDR1 is SEHNR and CDR2 is FQNEAQ (reference sequence). Trimming cost V 0 bases and J 10 bases; bases outside gene matches: 3. The CDR3 is made up of 14 amino acids. The DNA for the CDR3 is TGTGCCAGCAGCTTAGCCACAGGGGTCTCACCCCTCCACTTT. Translated, it gives CASSLATGVSPLHF.

The V and J genes are TRBV30 and TRBJ2-3, with 8 bases lining up with TRBD1. The V segment lost 1 base and the J segment 1 base; nucleotides outside the gene matches: 7. CDR3 size: 16 residues. Germline assignment: CDR1 GTSNPN and CDR2 SVGIG (reference sequence). CDR3 nucleotide sequence: TGTGCCTGGAGTGCCCCCAGGGGGCGAGGCACAGATACGCAGTATTTT. Its translation: CAWSAPRGRGTDTQYF.

The chain is built from TRBV25-1 and TRBJ1-1; D is unresolved. The CDR3 length is 12 residues. The ends were cut back, 6 bases at V and 6 bases at J, with 11 bases in the middle. Germline values: CDR1 MGHDK, CDR2 SYGVNS. The CDR3 protein is CASSQPGAEAFF. CDR3 in DNA: TGTGCCAGCAGCCAACCCGGGGCTGAAGCTTTCTTT.

V is TRBV5-1 and J is TRBJ1-4; TRBD1 agrees at 10 bases. CDR3 length: 15 residues. Germline loops: CDR1 SGHRS, CDR2 YFSETQ. V gave up 2 bases and J gave up 6 bases; unmatched junction bases: 4. CDR3 loop: CASSLGTGAYEKLFF. In DNA, the CDR3 is TGCGCCAGCAGCTTAGGGACAGGGGCGTATGAAAAACTGTTTTTT.

This chain connects TRBV15 to TRBJ1-2; D possibly corresponds to TRBD1 (5 bases). The germline V gene encodes CDR1 LNHNV and CDR2 YYDKDF (reference sequence). The germline V and J ends were trimmed by 0 bases and 4 bases, with 6 bases remaining between them. The CDR3 extends over 13 amino acids. The CDR3 bases are TGTGCCACCAGCAGAGATCAGGGCTATGGCTACACCTTC. Translating it yields CATSRDQGYGYTF.

This clone occurred once. The chain joins TRBV10-3 to TRBJ1-2, with TRBD1 matching over 11 bases. This CDR3 has 15 residues. V was pared by 2 bases and J by 6 bases, with 5 bases of the junction left unmatched. Germline lookup yields CDR1 ENHRY and CDR2 SYGVKD. DNA of the CDR3: TGTGCCATCAGTGAGCAGGACAGGGGGCGAGATGGCTACACCTTC. This sequence encodes CAISEQDRGRDGYTF.

This clone was counted once. This chain links TRBV12-5 with TRBJ2-4, with 10 bases lining up with TRBD2. CDR1 and CDR2 from the germline V gene are LGHNT and FRNRAP. Trimming removed 6 bases from V and 8 bases from J; junction bases left unmatched: 10. The CDR3 has 15 residues. In DNA form, the CDR3 reads TGTGCTAGTGGACGCGATTCTAGCGGGGGTGACATTCAGTACTTC. Residues: CASGRDSSGGDIQYF.

The gene calls are TRBV30 and TRBJ2-3; TRBD2 agrees at 9 bases. The CDR3 runs 14 residues. The ends lost 8 bases at V and 3 bases at J; junction bases unmatched: 9. Germline CDR1 reads GTSNPN; CDR2 reads SVGIG (reference sequence). CDR3 in DNA: TGTGCCGCACGTTTAGCGGGAGCGACAGATACGCAGTATTTT. Protein product: CAARLAGATDTQYF.

CDR3 protein: CASSDRNRAVTDTQYF. The CDR3 nucleotides read TGTGCCAGCAGCGACCGGAACAGGGCGGTCACAGATACGCAGTATTTT. The J gene is TRBJ2-3, the V gene TRBV9; tentative D call: TRBD1 (6 bases). Trimming pared 3 bases from V and 2 bases from J, leaving 16 bases between. This CDR3 spans 16 amino acids. Germline V gene sequence: CDR1 SGDLS, CDR2 YYNGEE. The variable domain in full, completed from reference TRBV9 and TRBJ2-3, reads DSGVTQTPKHLITATGQRVTLRCSPRSGDLSVYWYQQSLDQGLQFLIQYYNGEERAKGNILERFSAQQFPDLHSELNLSSLELGDSALYFCASSDRNRAVTDTQYFGPGTRLTVL.

The rearrangement uses TRBV7-9 and TRBJ1-2; 7 bases are a match to TRBD1. This CDR3 has 16 residues. Trimming cost V 5 bases and J 7 bases; bases outside gene matches: 16. Germline V gene data show CDR1 as SEHNR and CDR2 as FQNEAQ (reference sequence). The CDR3 coding sequence is TGTGCCAGCAGCCCCGGTGGGACAGCTCTTTTAGGTGGCTACACCTTC. It yields the protein CASSPGGTALLGGYTF.

The J gene is TRBJ2-1, the V gene TRBV7-2, with D maybe TRBD2 (6 bases). This CDR3 spans 14 amino acids. CDR1 and CDR2 from the germline V gene are SGHTA and FQGNSA. Trimming took 1 base from V and 4 from J, leaving 8 bases between them. CDR3 residues: CASSLGDWYNEQFF. The CDR3 DNA sequence: TGTGCCAGCAGCTTAGGGGACTGGTACAATGAGCAGTTCTTC.

DNA for the CDR3: TGTGCCTGGAGTGTAGGGGGGGGTGACGAGACCCAGTACTTC. Protein product: CAWSVGGGDETQYF. The chain links TRBV30 to TRBJ2-5, with D possibly TRBD2 on 7 matching bases. The CDR3 is 14 residues long. Germline CDR1 reads GTSNPN; CDR2 reads SVGIG (reference sequence). Trimming removed 0 bases at V and 5 bases at J, with 13 bases between.

This sequence joins TRBV7-8 and TRBJ2-2; D may be TRBD2 (6 bases). CDR3 length: 13 residues. Trimming left V 5 bases short and J 4 bases short, with 8 bases between. Germline V gene sequence: CDR1 SGHVS, CDR2 FQNEAQ. For the CDR3, the DNA is TGTGCCAGCAGCCGGGACTTCACCGGGGAGCTGTTTTTT. It codes for CASSRDFTGELFF.